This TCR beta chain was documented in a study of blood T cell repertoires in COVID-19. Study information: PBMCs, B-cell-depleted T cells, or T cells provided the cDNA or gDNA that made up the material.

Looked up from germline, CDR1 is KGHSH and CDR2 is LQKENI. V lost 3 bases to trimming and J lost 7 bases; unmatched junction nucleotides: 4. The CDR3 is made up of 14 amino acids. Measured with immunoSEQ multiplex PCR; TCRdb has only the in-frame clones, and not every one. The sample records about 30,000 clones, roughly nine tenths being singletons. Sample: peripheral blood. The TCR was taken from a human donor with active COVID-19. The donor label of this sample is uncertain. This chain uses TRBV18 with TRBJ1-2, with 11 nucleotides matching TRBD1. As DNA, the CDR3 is TGTGCCAGCTCACCCGGGACAGGGGGGTCTGGCTACACCTTC. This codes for CASSPGTGGSGYTF.